This T cell receptor (beta chain) was sequenced in a study of a mutant IDH1 vaccine in newly diagnosed glioma. In the study overall: Before enrollment, patients got radiotherapy alone, temozolomide alone, or mostly the combination. Study outcomes and limitations: No link was apparently found between pseudoprogression and changes in top peripheral T cell clonotypes. Of the patients, less than 95% had vaccine-induced immune responses.

The time point is: baseline, week 1 (first vaccination visit). Treatment indicated: pre-vaccination baseline after standard-of-care therapy. About this clone itself: Its target is unknown.

The protocol was immunoSEQ multiplex PCR, while the TCRdb copy is restricted to in-frame clones and leaves out a portion. The table has tens of thousands of clones, 83% seen once. V was pared by 2 bases and J by 5 bases, with 9 bases between. The CDR3 length is 13 residues. CDR1 is MNHEY and CDR2 is SVGAGI in the germline V gene. This receptor was identified in a woman between 18 and 29 years old with glioma. Some clones in this sample may be carry-over from other donors' samples. The V gene is TRBV6-5, the J gene TRBJ2-5; D gene unclear. The specimen was peripheral blood mononuclear cells (PBMCs), collected from a glioma patient treated with radiotherapy, temozolomide or both. As DNA, the CDR3 is TGTGCCAGCAGTTACGGGGTCGGGGAGACCCAGTACTTC. Translation: CASSYGVGETQYF.